The text below deals with one T cell receptor (beta chain). These data originate in a study of blood T cell repertoires in COVID-19. Study summary: COVID-19 samples collected from the United States, Italy and Spain covered acute and convalescent phases. T cells, B-cell-depleted T cells, or PBMCs provided the cDNA or gDNA that served as material.

Methods used by the authors: Amplification of reference gene primers was used by the study to estimate nucleated cell counts. TCRdb keeps only in-frame clones here, not all; method: immunoSEQ multiplex PCR. That table furnishes V, J and clone size, whereas the DNA furnished D and trimming. The sample carries around 100,000 clones, approximately 81% recorded once. V dropped 5 bases and J dropped 10; count of bases not matched to a gene: 9. The CDR3 length is 15 residues. CDR1 is SGHVS and CDR2 is FNYEAQ in the germline V gene. The V gene is TRBV7-6, the J gene TRBJ2-1; 12 nucleotides line up with TRBD2. This TCR derives from a human donor in a cohort sampled during active COVID-19. Sequencing was carried out using peripheral blood. CDR3 in DNA: TGTGCCAGCAGCGCGACTAGCGGGAGAGGCGGGGAGCAGTTCTTC. This codes for CASSATSGRGGEQFF.